The 15 T cell receptor beta chains presented below share a single source sample, sequenced in a study of T-cell reconstitution after alpha-beta-depleted transplantation in children. Preparation of the TCRbeta library was carried out with unique molecular identifiers. MiXCR, run by TCRdb on the PCR reads, gives a single entry per CDR3 protein. The sample comprises around 230,000 distinct CDR3 sequences, roughly 15% of which are singletons, and around 44% rests with the top ten. The sample consisted of PBMCs, mostly from graft donor cells, taken 360 days after TCRalphabeta/CD19-depleted stem cell transplant. These receptors came from a male patient under 10 years old who had a stem cell transplant for acute lymphoblastic leukemia, so the T cells may come from the graft donor.

V is TRBV29-1 and J is TRBJ2-7; D may be TRBD1 (5 bases). Deletions cut 0 bases from V and 0 bases from J, with 9 bases between. Germline assignment: CDR1 SQVTM and CDR2 ANQGSEA. The CDR3 sequence is 14 residues long. The DNA of the CDR3 is TGCAGCGTTGAAGATCCAGGGAACTCCTACGAGCAGTACTTC. It encodes CSVEDPGNSYEQYF.

This clonotype appeared a few times. V gene TRBV21-1 combines with J gene TRBJ2-7; whether TRBD2, the table's D call, matches the DNA was not checked. TRBV21-1 is designated a pseudogene. This CDR3 is 14 amino acids long. The CDR3: CARKGRGLSYEQYF. As DNA, the CDR3 is TGTGCCAGGAAGGGGAGGGGTCTCTCCTACGAGCAGTACTTC.

The chain has TRBV7-9 and TRBJ2-2; a weak D match, TRBD1 (5 bases). This CDR3 has 14 residues. Germline V CDR1 and CDR2: SEHNR, FQNEAQ (reference sequence). V lost 10 bases and J lost 0, with 12 bases in between. As DNA, the CDR3 is TGTGCCATCGTGGGGCAGGCGAACACCGGGGAGCTGTTTTTT. It codes for CAIVGQANTGELFF.

This clonotype was counted many times. The chain joins TRBV10-3 to TRBJ2-1; TRBD2 aligns across 8 bases. This CDR3 has 17 residues. The V gene's germline CDR1 is ENHRY and CDR2 SYGVKD. Trimming cost V 4 bases and J 1 base; bases outside gene matches: 9. The CDR3 here is CAISGTGREISYNEQFF. DNA for the CDR3: TGTGCCATCAGTGGTACCGGGAGGGAGATATCCTACAATGAGCAGTTCTTC.

This clonotype was recorded at least ten times. The CDR3 spells CASSLKNTGELFF. The CDR3 bases are TGTGCCAGCAGTTTAAAGAACACCGGGGAGCTGTTTTTT. The chain uses TRBV12-3 or TRBV12-4 and TRBJ2-2; no firm D call. V was cut by 2 bases and J by 1 base, with 2 bases left in between. The CDR3 extends over 13 amino acids.

CDR3 residues: CSASSFRDPNVLTF. The DNA for the CDR3 is TGCAGTGCTAGTTCATTCCGAGACCCCAACGTCCTGACTTTC. The chain employs TRBV20-1 and TRBJ2-6; D not certain. V was shortened by 3 bases and J by 8 bases, with 14 bases between the two germline ends. Germline CDR1 is DFQATT and CDR2 is SNEGSKA (reference sequence). The CDR3 loop spans 14 amino acids.

There are many counts of this clonotype. The rearrangement uses TRBV25-1 and TRBJ2-3; D is perhaps TRBD1 (6 bases). The V and J ends lost 2 bases and 2 bases respectively, with 17 bases between them. The CDR3 consists of 17 residues. The germline V gene encodes CDR1 MGHDK and CDR2 SYGVNS. The CDR3, as DNA: TGTGCCAGCAGTGAAACCCAACAGGGAGCCCTCACAGATACGCAGTATTTT. Protein sequence: CASSETQQGALTDTQYF.

This clonotype has just a few counts. The V gene is TRBV7-6, the J gene TRBJ1-4; possible D gene TRBD1, 5 bases. The CDR3 contains 15 residues. The V end lost 5 bases, the J end lost 0 bases, and 10 bases lay between the germline ends. Germline CDR1 reads SGHVS; CDR2 reads FNYEAQ. The CDR3 DNA reads TGTGCCAGCAGCACCCGCAGGGCAACTAATGAAAAACTGTTTTTT. Its protein product is CASSTRRATNEKLFF.

This clonotype was detected ten times or more. V and J are TRBV24-1 and TRBJ1-2; D gene ambiguous. Germline CDR1 KGHDR, CDR2 SFDVKD. This CDR3 region has 13 residues. V lost 3 bases and J lost 8, with 12 bases in between. Written as DNA, the CDR3 is TGTGCCACCAGTGATGGGTCATCTCGGGGCTACACCTTC. It specifies CATSDGSSRGYTF.

This clonotype was observed a few times. The chain recombines TRBV20-1 with TRBJ2-5; 10 nucleotides line up with TRBD2. CDR3 length: 15 residues. With 4 bases clipped from V and 9 bases from J, the junction kept 14 bases outside the gene matches. Germline V gene lookup returns CDR1 DFQATT and CDR2 SNEGSKA (reference sequence). CDR3 loop: CSAILLAGGLGAQYF. For the CDR3, the DNA is TGCAGTGCTATCTTATTAGCGGGGGGCCTTGGGGCCCAGTACTTC.

The rearrangement uses TRBV5-6 and TRBJ2-3; 9 bases match TRBD1. This CDR3 region has 16 residues. Germline V gives CDR1 SGHDT, CDR2 YYEEEE. Germline trimming cut 4 bases from V and 4 bases from J; bases unmatched to any gene: 10. For the CDR3, the DNA is TGTGCCAGCAGCATCCCGGGACAGGGTAACTCAGATACGCAGTATTTT. Translated, it gives CASSIPGQGNSDTQYF. Together with reference TRBV5-6 and TRBJ2-3, the CDR3 gives the full variable domain: DAGVTQSPTHLIKTRGQQVTLRCSPKSGHDTVSWYQQALGQGPQFIFQYYEEEERQRGNFPDRFSGHQFPNYSSELNVNALLLGDSALYLCASSIPGQGNSDTQYFGPGTRLTVL.

The chain is built from TRBV30 and TRBJ1-5; TRBD1 is a possible D gene (5 bases). The germline V gene encodes CDR1 GTSNPN and CDR2 SVGIG (reference sequence). Deletions cut 5 bases from V and 0 bases from J, with 11 bases between. CDR3 length equals 14 residues. This CDR3 is CAWGPGGSNQPQHF. The CDR3 coding sequence is TGTGCCTGGGGGCCGGGGGGTAGCAATCAGCCCCAGCATTTT.

The chain is built from TRBV28 and TRBJ2-2; D gene uncertain. Deletions cut 4 bases from V and 6 bases from J, with 18 bases between. Germline CDR1 and CDR2: MDHEN and SYDVKM. This CDR3 comprises 16 residues. The CDR3 protein is CASSSGPWAGPGELFF. CDR3 coding DNA: TGTGCCAGCAGTTCCGGACCTTGGGCAGGCCCCGGGGAGCTGTTTTTT.

The chain combines TRBV3-1 with TRBJ1-2, with D perhaps matching TRBD1 (6 bases). The CDR3 totals 15 residues. V was pared by 6 bases and J by 6 bases, with 20 bases between. The germline V gene encodes CDR1 LGHDT and CDR2 YNNKEL (reference sequence). CDR3 DNA sequence: TGTGCCAGCAGGCGAAGTGGGCAGGGGCTACATGGCTACACCTTC. Protein product: CASRRSGQGLHGYTF. Full variable domain (outside the CDR3, taken from reference TRBV3-1 and TRBJ1-2): DTAVSQTPKYLVTQMGNDKSIKCEQNLGHDTMYWYKQDSKKFLKIMFSYNNKELIINETVPNRFSPKSPDKAHLNLHINSLELGDSAVYFCASRRSGQGLHGYTFGSGTRLTVV.

In this sample, this clonotype turned up many times. The V and J genes are TRBV5-1 and TRBJ2-7; TRBD1 matches at 10 bases. V lost 4 bases and J lost 6; bases outside the gene matches: 10. CDR3 size: 15 residues. The germline V gene has CDR1 SGHRS and CDR2 YFSETQ. The CDR3, as DNA: TGCGCCAGCAGCGGGACAGGGGCCCGCGGGGGCGAGCAGTACTTC. It translates to CASSGTGARGGEQYF.